This passage covers 8 T cell receptor beta chains from one sample sequenced in a study of T cells in tuberculosis. Sequencing used immunoSEQ multiplex PCR; TCRdb keeps in-frame clones, though not all of them. The data show nearly 60,000 clones, with nearly 90% seen just once and just over 20% held by the top ten. After thawing and overnight rest, PBMC were stained with GMM-loaded CD1B tetramer, viability dye and anti-CD3 for sorting. C32 glucose monomycolate from Rhodococcus equi was loaded onto the CD1B tetramers. Specimen: CD1b-GMM tetramer-negative cells sorted from PBMCs. Every receptor here comes from an adult woman with latent tuberculosis.

The rearrangement joins TRBV7-3 to TRBJ2-1, with D possibly TRBD2 on 6 matching bases. V lost 5 bases to trimming and J lost 1 base, with 12 bases between them. CDR1 is SGHTA, CDR2 FQGTGA, per germline. This CDR3 spans 15 amino acids. CDR3: CASSVSGRSYNEQFF. CDR3 sequence (DNA): TGTGCCAGCAGCGTTAGCGGTCGTTCCTACAATGAGCAGTTCTTC.

The V call is TRBV7-2, the J call TRBJ1-2; D might be TRBD1 (6 bases). The germline gives CDR1 SGHTA, CDR2 FQGNSA. V lost 5 bases to trimming and J lost 0 bases, with 19 bases between them. CDR3 length equals 17 residues. The CDR3 loop is CASSPPLGRGPNYGYTF. CDR3 DNA sequence: TGTGCCAGCAGCCCCCCGCTCGGCAGGGGACCTAACTATGGCTACACCTTC.

The chain has TRBV5-1 and TRBJ2-1, with 7 nucleotides matching TRBD2. This CDR3 spans 15 amino acids. The V and J ends lost 3 bases and 4 bases, in that order; junction bases with no gene match: 7. The germline CDR1 and CDR2 sequences are SGHRS and YFSETQ. CDR3 in DNA: TGCGCCAGCAGCTCGGGGGGAGAGACTTACAATGAGCAGTTCTTC. This translates into CASSSGGETYNEQFF.

V is TRBV7-6 and J is TRBJ2-6; maybe TRBD1 (5 bases). Germline CDR1 SGHVS, CDR2 FNYEAQ. Trimming removed 1 base from V and 0 bases from J, with 13 bases in between. The length of the CDR3 is 18 residues. The CDR3 DNA reads TGTGCCAGCAGCTTAGGCTGGACAAGACGCTCTGGGGCCAACGTCCTGACTTTC. Its protein product is CASSLGWTRRSGANVLTF. The full variable domain, in which reference TRBV7-6 and TRBJ2-6 provide the parts outside the CDR3, is GAGVSQSPRYKVTKRGQDVALRCDPISGHVSLYWYRQALGQGPEFLTYFNYEAQQDKSGLPNDRFSAERPEGSISTLTIQRTEQRDSAMYRCASSLGWTRRSGANVLTFGAGSRLTVL.

This CDR3 reads CASRSGRGGYEQYF. CDR3 nucleotides: TGTGCCAGCAGATCCGGGAGAGGAGGCTACGAGCAGTACTTC. The J gene is TRBJ2-7, the V gene TRBV7-2; possibly TRBD2 for D (6 bases). Trimming took off 6 bases at V and 3 bases at J, with 15 bases between the two ends. The CDR3 is 14 residues long. CDR1 is SGHTA and CDR2 is FQGNSA in the germline V gene.

V gene TRBV7-3 combines with J gene TRBJ2-1; the D gene is possibly TRBD1 (5 bases). V was pared by 3 bases and J by 3 bases, with 12 bases between. Germline V gene data show CDR1 as SGHTA and CDR2 as FQGTGA. This CDR3 comprises 15 residues. The CDR3 nucleotides are TGTGCCAGCAGCTTGGCCACAGGCATCTACAATGAGCAGTTCTTC. Translated: CASSLATGIYNEQFF. The full variable domain, its missing parts supplied by reference TRBV7-3 and TRBJ2-1, is GAGVSQTPSNKVTEKGKYVELRCDPISGHTALYWYRQSLGQGPEFLIYFQGTGAADDSGLPNDRFFAVRPEGSVSTLKIQRTERGDSAVYLCASSLATGIYNEQFFGPGTRLTVL.

This clone turned up a few times. The V call is TRBV21-1, the J call TRBJ2-7; the table's D gene call, TRBD2, was not cross checked with the DNA. TRBV21-1 is marked as a pseudogene. This CDR3 has 16 residues. This chain's CDR3 is CASSPSGRCSSYEQYF. In nucleotides, the CDR3 is TGTGCCAGCAGCCCTAGCGGGAGGTGTAGTTCCTACGAGCAGTACTTC.

The rearrangement joins TRBV7-2 to TRBJ2-7; no reliable D call. This CDR3 has 13 residues. Deletions cut 2 bases from V and 3 bases from J, with 8 bases between. Germline CDR1 is SGHTA and CDR2 is FQGNSA. CDR3 protein: CASSLTNLYEQYF. In nucleotides, the CDR3 is TGTGCCAGCAGCTTAACTAACCTCTACGAGCAGTACTTC.